These 16 T cell receptor beta chains were sequenced from one sample in a study of blood T cell repertoires in COVID-19. The repertoire was sequenced with immunoSEQ multiplex PCR; TCRdb's copy has only in-frame clones and lacks some. This table holds about 170,000 clones, under 90% found once. Material: peripheral blood. The source of these receptors is a woman older than 75 with acute or convalescent COVID-19.

The chain has TRBV28 and TRBJ2-7; TRBD1 matches at 9 bases. The V segment lost 5 bases and the J segment 3 bases; nucleotides outside the gene matches: 5. The CDR3 extends over 14 amino acids. CDR1 is MDHEN, CDR2 SYDVKM, per germline. The chain's CDR3 is CASSGTGTIYEQYF. The CDR3 nucleotides read TGTGCCAGCAGTGGGACAGGGACGATCTACGAGCAGTACTTC.

This rearrangement joins TRBV10-3 to TRBJ1-1, with 7 bases lining up with TRBD1. CDR1 and CDR2 from the germline V gene are ENHRY and SYGVKD. V lost 8 bases and J lost 4; bases outside the gene matches: 10. This CDR3 has 14 residues. CDR3 sequence (DNA): TGTGCCATCGGGCAGGGGGATTGGGGCACTGAAGCTTTCTTT. Translated: CAIGQGDWGTEAFF.

The rearrangement joins TRBV19 to TRBJ1-5; 10 nucleotides align to TRBD1. CDR3 length: 15 residues. Trimming at V came to 5 bases and at J to 8 bases, leaving 9 bases not matched to a gene. From germline, CDR1 is LNHDA and CDR2 SQIVND (reference sequence). The CDR3 coding sequence is TGTGCCAGTAGTGCAGGACAGGGGGGTCAGGAGCCCCAGCATTTT. Translated: CASSAGQGGQEPQHF.

J is TRBJ2-3 and V is TRBV5-4, with 7 bases matching TRBD2. This CDR3 comprises 15 residues. With 2 bases clipped from V and 3 bases from J, the junction kept 6 bases outside the gene matches. Germline V CDR1 and CDR2: SGHNT, YYREEE (reference sequence). The DNA of the CDR3 is TGTGCCAGCAGCTTAGGGAGGGCCCAGACAGATACGCAGTATTTT. It is translated as CASSLGRAQTDTQYF.

This rearrangement joins TRBV10-3 to TRBJ2-5; 9 bases agree with TRBD2. V was pared by 4 bases and J by 5 bases, with 8 bases of the junction left unmatched. This CDR3 contains 15 residues. Germline CDR1 ENHRY, CDR2 SYGVKD. The CDR3 nucleotides are TGTGCCATCAGTGGGAATGGGACTAGCTTCGAGACCCAGTACTTC. It specifies CAISGNGTSFETQYF.

The genes are TRBV24-1 and TRBJ2-1; 7 positions agree with TRBD1. The V segment lost 0 bases and the J segment 7 bases; nucleotides outside the gene matches: 5. Germline assignment: CDR1 KGHDR and CDR2 SFDVKD. CDR3 length: 15 amino acids. The CDR3 DNA reads as TGTGCCACCAGTGATTTGGTGACAGGGAGAAATGAGCAGTTCTTC. It encodes CATSDLVTGRNEQFF.

V gene TRBV3-1 (or the pseudogene TRBV3-2) combines with J gene TRBJ1-2; the match to TRBD1 covers 7 bases. The CDR3 covers 14 residues. The germline gives CDR1 LGHDT, CDR2 YNNKEL (reference sequence). V was clipped by 0 bases and J by 8 bases; unmatched bases: 6. CDR3 protein: CASSQDWRGGGYTF. For the CDR3, the DNA is TGTGCCAGCAGCCAAGATTGGAGAGGGGGCGGCTACACCTTC.

CDR3 DNA sequence: TGTGCCAGCAGTGGGGGGTGGGGACCAGATACGCAGTATTTT. Amino acids: CASSGGWGPDTQYF. The V gene is TRBV28, the J gene TRBJ2-3, with a possible D match to TRBD2 (6 bases). V dropped 5 bases and J dropped 4 bases, with 13 bases sitting between them. Germline lookup yields CDR1 MDHEN and CDR2 SYDVKM. This CDR3 region has 14 residues. Combining the CDR3 with reference TRBV28 and TRBJ2-3 gives the whole variable domain DVKVTQSSRYLVKRTGEKVFLECVQDMDHENMFWYRQDPGLGLRLIYFSYDVKMKEKGDIPEGYSVSREKKERFSLILESASTNQTSMYLCASSGGWGPDTQYFGPGTRLTVL.

The sample holds a few counts of this clone. The V call is TRBV7-9, the J call TRBJ1-4, with 7 bases lining up with TRBD1. This CDR3 region has 15 residues. V was pared by 6 bases and J by 3 bases, with 7 bases of the junction left unmatched. Germline assignment: CDR1 SEHNR and CDR2 FQNEAQ (reference sequence). The CDR3 DNA follows: TGTGCCAGCAGTCGAACCGGGACAGCTAATGAAAAACTGTTTTTT. It translates to CASSRTGTANEKLFF.

CDR3 bases: TGTGCCTGGAGTCTCCCCAGCGGGACCCACATTAGCTCCTACGAGCAGTACTTC. This encodes CAWSLPSGTHISSYEQYF. V and J are TRBV30 and TRBJ2-7; 7 bases fit TRBD2. Germline V gene sequence: CDR1 GTSNPN, CDR2 SVGIG (reference sequence). The ends lost 2 bases at V and 0 bases at J; junction bases unmatched: 16. This CDR3 contains 18 residues.

This clone was picked up a small number of times. The chain couples TRBV25-1 to TRBJ1-6; D might be TRBD1 (5 bases). There are 15 residues in the CDR3. Germline values: CDR1 MGHDK, CDR2 SYGVNS. Trimming shortened V by 4 bases and J by 9 bases, and 16 bases separated the two germline ends. Here the CDR3 reads CASSASLQGRSPLHF. The CDR3 coding sequence is TGTGCCAGCAGTGCCTCTCTCCAGGGTCGTTCACCCCTCCACTTT.

The V gene is TRBV6-5, the J gene TRBJ2-1, with D unclear. V shed 8 bases and J shed 6 bases, with 14 bases lying between them. Germline CDR1 reads MNHEY; CDR2 reads SVGAGI. The CDR3 runs to 13 residues. The CDR3 protein is CASGWPGINEQFF. The CDR3 region has the DNA TGTGCCAGCGGCTGGCCAGGTATCAATGAGCAGTTCTTC.

A word on this clone: Compared with germline, one end of the junction differs, possibly owing to a read error. The CDR3 here is CASSSPRTGGQGDF. CDR3 nucleotide sequence: TGTGCCAGCAGTTCCCCCCGGACAGGGGGTCAGGGGGACTTC. The chain joins TRBV6-5 to TRBJ1-2, with 10 bases identical to TRBD1. The CDR3 is made up of 14 amino acids. In germline, CDR1 is MNHEY, CDR2 SVGAGI.

This clone appeared a single time. CDR3 sequence: CASSPVLRGTYTGELFF. CDR3 nucleotide sequence: TGTGCCAGCTCACCTGTCCTACGGGGGACCTACACCGGGGAGCTGTTTTTT. V gene TRBV18 combines with J gene TRBJ2-2; a weak D match, TRBD2 (6 bases). CDR1 is KGHSH, CDR2 LQKENI, per germline. This CDR3 has 17 residues. The ends were cut back, 3 bases at V and 3 bases at J, with 17 bases in the middle.

This chain joins TRBV7-2 and TRBJ2-2; 9 positions agree with TRBD2. Unmatched junction bases numbered 3, after V lost 2 bases and J lost 5 bases. This CDR3 contains 15 residues. The germline gives CDR1 SGHTA, CDR2 FQGNSA. The CDR3 reads CASSLLAGLTGELFF. The CDR3, as DNA: TGTGCCAGCAGCTTACTAGCGGGGTTAACCGGGGAGCTGTTTTTT.

This clone was detected only a few times. The chain employs TRBV18 and TRBJ2-2, with D possibly TRBD1 on 6 matching bases. The CDR3 has 15 amino acids. V was pared by 6 bases and J by 4 bases, with 15 bases between. From germline, CDR1 is KGHSH and CDR2 LQKENI. The CDR3 protein is CASSQQGNPTGELFF. In DNA, the CDR3 is TGTGCCAGCTCGCAACAGGGAAATCCCACCGGGGAGCTGTTTTTT.